The 9 T cell receptor beta chains in this list originate from one sample, sequenced in a study of post-analysis software for immune sequencing data. Incorporated into the TCR beta cDNA libraries were unique molecular identifiers, which served to reduce PCR and sequencing biases. MiXCR, run by TCRdb on the PCR reads, gives a single entry per CDR3 protein. The profile shows 160,000 or so distinct CDR3 sequences, 36% of them singletons. The source material was blood, sampled after autologous hematopoietic stem cell transplantation. All receptors derive from a girl between 5 and 17 years old with multiple sclerosis.

This sequence joins TRBV21-1 and TRBJ2-7. TRBV21-1 is annotated as a pseudogene. The CDR3 sequence is 14 residues long. This CDR3 reads CASSCPWHRCEQYF. The CDR3 DNA follows: TGTGCCAGCAGCTGCCCATGGCACCGGTGCGAGCAGTACTTC.

The CDR3 DNA sequence: TGTGCCAGCAGTTTAGGAGCGGGAGGGCCTCGGTTCTTC. Translating gives CASSLGAGGPRFF. The J gene is TRBJ2-1, the V gene TRBV27, with 10 bases fitting TRBD2. Trimming at V came to 2 bases and at J to 15 bases, leaving 7 bases not matched to a gene. Germline V CDR1 and CDR2: MNHEY, SMNVEV (reference sequence). This CDR3 is built from 13 residues.

This rearrangement joins TRBV24-1 to TRBJ1-2; the D is unclear. V shed 6 bases and J shed 3 bases, with 4 bases lying between them. The CDR3 has 11 residues. The V gene's germline CDR1 is KGHDR and CDR2 SFDVKD. The CDR3 protein is CATSSDYGYTF. CDR3 bases: TGTGCCACCAGTTCTGACTATGGCTACACCTTC.

This clonotype has a handful of counts. The genes are TRBV6-5 and TRBJ2-7, with TRBD2 matching 9 bases. This CDR3 contains 15 residues. The V segment lost 8 bases and the J segment 6 bases; nucleotides outside the gene matches: 14. Germline CDR1 reads MNHEY; CDR2 reads SVGAGI. The CDR3 here is CASSRGASGAVEQYF. The CDR3 DNA is TGTGCCAGCTCCCGGGGTGCTAGCGGGGCGGTCGAGCAGTACTTC.

This chain uses TRBV3-1 with TRBJ2-7, with D perhaps TRBD2 (5 bases). V lost 3 bases, J lost 0 bases, and 9 bases lay in between. Germline CDR1 reads LGHDT; CDR2 reads YNNKEL (reference sequence). The CDR3 has 14 amino acids. This CDR3 is CASSHFGSSYEQYF. DNA for the CDR3: TGTGCCAGCAGCCATTTTGGGAGCTCCTACGAGCAGTACTTC.

This clonotype occurred a few times. The genes are TRBV14 and TRBJ2-1, with D uncertain. Trimming pared 1 base from V and 13 bases from J, leaving 14 bases between. This CDR3 spans 13 amino acids. The germline CDR1 and CDR2 sequences are SGHDN and FVKESK. The CDR3 loop reads CASSQAHETQQFF. The CDR3 region has the DNA TGTGCCAGCAGCCAAGCGCACGAGACTCAACAGTTCTTC.

In this sample, this clonotype turned up many times. The chain links TRBV7-2 to TRBJ1-4; TRBD1 aligns across 7 bases. The ends lost 0 bases at V and 6 bases at J; junction bases unmatched: 4. Germline CDR1 SGHTA, CDR2 FQGNSA. This CDR3 comprises 15 residues. CDR3 sequence (DNA): TGTGCCAGCAGCTTAGCTTCACAGGGGTATGAAAAACTGTTTTTT. It is translated as CASSLASQGYEKLFF.

This chain connects TRBV18 to TRBJ2-7, with 9 bases identical to TRBD2. CDR3 length: 13 residues. The germline gives CDR1 KGHSH, CDR2 LQKENI. Unmatched junction bases numbered 0, after V lost 1 base and J lost 5 bases. CDR3 in DNA: TGTGCCAGCTCACCACTAGCGGGAGACGAGCAGTACTTC. Its translation: CASSPLAGDEQYF.

The V gene is TRBV7-3, the J gene TRBJ2-4; the D gene is possibly TRBD2 (6 bases). Germline V gene data show CDR1 as SGHTA and CDR2 as FQGTGA. This CDR3 comprises 15 residues. V lost 3 bases and J 8 bases, leaving 17 bases between the germline ends. The CDR3 region has the DNA TGTGCCAGCAGCTTCCGACCCGGGACTGACCACATTCAGTACTTC. Its translation is CASSFRPGTDHIQYF.